This T cell receptor beta chain derives from a study of T cell repertoires in cytomegalovirus infection. Regarding this clonotype: A much larger clone lies a single base off, so this may be a read error.

TCRdb re-derived calls from the reads in MiXCR, one entry per CDR3 protein. The data show about 600,000 distinct CDR3 sequences, with around 24% seen just once and roughly 8% held by the top ten. The ends were cut back, 10 bases at V and 7 bases at J, with 17 bases in the middle. Germline loops: CDR1 MNHEY, CDR2 SVGAGI. The CDR3 consists of 12 residues. The sequencing sample was made of CD8+ T cells from PBMCs. The clonotype originates from a human donor in good health (CMV status not recorded). Some clones in this sample may be carry-over from other donors' samples. The chain employs TRBV6-5 and TRBJ2-7, with D possibly matching TRBD1 (5 bases). The CDR3, as DNA: TGTGCCAACAGGACGACAGAGGATGAGCAGTACTTC. As protein: CANRTTEDEQYF.